This T cell receptor beta chain emerged from a study of blood T cells in healthy people across ages. A second about 6 to 12 cycle PCR used barcoded and J-beta primers. TCRdb re-called the 5' RACE reads with MiXCR, one entry per CDR3 protein. The sample includes around 2 million distinct CDR3 sequences, 39% of them seen just once. This clonotype was observed a handful of times. The CDR3 is made up of 15 amino acids. Trimming shortened V by 3 bases and J by 2 bases, and 13 bases separated the two germline ends. Germline V lookup: CDR1 SGDLS, CDR2 YYNGEE. Input material: blood. The V and J genes are TRBV9 and TRBJ2-3; TRBD2 might be the D (6 bases). The TCR originated in a human donor in good health. CDR3 region: CASSALDYDTDTQYF. CDR3 nucleotides: TGTGCCAGCAGCGCCCTGGACTACGACACAGATACGCAGTATTTT.